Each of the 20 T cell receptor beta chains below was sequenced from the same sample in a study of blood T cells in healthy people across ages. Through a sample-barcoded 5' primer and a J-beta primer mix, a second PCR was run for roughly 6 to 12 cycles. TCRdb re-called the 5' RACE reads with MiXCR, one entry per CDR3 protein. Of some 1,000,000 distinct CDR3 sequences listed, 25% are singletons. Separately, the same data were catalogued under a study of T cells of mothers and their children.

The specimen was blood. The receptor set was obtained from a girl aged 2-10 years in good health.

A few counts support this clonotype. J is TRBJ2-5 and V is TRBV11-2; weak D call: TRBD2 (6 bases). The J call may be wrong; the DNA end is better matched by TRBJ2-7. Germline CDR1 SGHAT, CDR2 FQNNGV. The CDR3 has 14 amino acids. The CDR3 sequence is CASSFKGGYHEQYF. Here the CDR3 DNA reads TGTGCCAGCAGCTTCAAAGGAGGGTACCACGAGCAGTACTTC.

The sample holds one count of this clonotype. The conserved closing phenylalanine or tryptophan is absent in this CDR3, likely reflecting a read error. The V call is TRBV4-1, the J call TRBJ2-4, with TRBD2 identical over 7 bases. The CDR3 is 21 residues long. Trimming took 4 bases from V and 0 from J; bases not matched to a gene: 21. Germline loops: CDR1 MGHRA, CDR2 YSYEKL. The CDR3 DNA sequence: TGCGCCAGCAGCCCTCGACTGTTTCTAGCGGCGAACGATCTAGCCAAAAACATTCAGTACCTC. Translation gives CASSPRLFLAANDLAKNIQYL.

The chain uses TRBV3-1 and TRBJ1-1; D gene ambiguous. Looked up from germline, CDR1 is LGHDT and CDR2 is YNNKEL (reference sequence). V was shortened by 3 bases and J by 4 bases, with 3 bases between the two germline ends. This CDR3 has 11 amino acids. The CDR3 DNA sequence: TGTGCCAGCAGCCAGAGCACTGAAGCTTTCTTT. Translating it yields CASSQSTEAFF. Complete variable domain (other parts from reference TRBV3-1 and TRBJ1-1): DTAVSQTPKYLVTQMGNDKSIKCEQNLGHDTMYWYKQDSKKFLKIMFSYNNKELIINETVPNRFSPKSPDKAHLNLHINSLELGDSAVYFCASSQSTEAFFGQGTRLTVV.

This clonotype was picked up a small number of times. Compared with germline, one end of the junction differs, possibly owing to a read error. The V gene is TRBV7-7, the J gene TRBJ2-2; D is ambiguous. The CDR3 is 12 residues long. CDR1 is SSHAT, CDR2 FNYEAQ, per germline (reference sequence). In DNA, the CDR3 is TGTGCTAGCAGCTCTTACGAGGGGGAGCTGTTTTTT. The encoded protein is CASSSYEGELFF.

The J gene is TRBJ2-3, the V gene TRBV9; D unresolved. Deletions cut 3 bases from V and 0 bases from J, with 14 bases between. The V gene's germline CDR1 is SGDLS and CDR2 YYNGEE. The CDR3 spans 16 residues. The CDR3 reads CASSAGTTPSTDTQYF. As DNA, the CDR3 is TGTGCCAGCAGCGCAGGCACGACTCCTAGCACAGATACGCAGTATTTT. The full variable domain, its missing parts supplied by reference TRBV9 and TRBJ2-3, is DSGVTQTPKHLITATGQRVTLRCSPRSGDLSVYWYQQSLDQGLQFLIQYYNGEERAKGNILERFSAQQFPDLHSELNLSSLELGDSALYFCASSAGTTPSTDTQYFGPGTRLTVL.

CDR3 in amino acids: CASSHGLAEGGDTQYF. The CDR3 DNA reads as TGTGCCAGCAGCCACGGACTAGCGGAAGGGGGAGATACGCAGTATTTT. This chain uses TRBV3-1 with TRBJ2-3; TRBD2 aligns across 10 bases. Germline assignment: CDR1 LGHDT and CDR2 YNNKEL (reference sequence). With V trimmed by 3 bases and J by 5 bases, 8 bases remained unmatched. The CDR3 totals 16 residues.

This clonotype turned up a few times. CDR3 sequence (DNA): TGTGCCATCAGTGTTACCCCAGGGGGTAGGAGAGGCTACACCTTC. Residues: CAISVTPGGRRGYTF. The rearrangement uses TRBV10-3 and TRBJ1-2, with TRBD1 identical over 7 bases. The germline V gene encodes CDR1 ENHRY and CDR2 SYGVKD. V shed 4 bases and J 8 bases; nucleotides not matched to a gene: 13. CDR3 size: 15 residues.

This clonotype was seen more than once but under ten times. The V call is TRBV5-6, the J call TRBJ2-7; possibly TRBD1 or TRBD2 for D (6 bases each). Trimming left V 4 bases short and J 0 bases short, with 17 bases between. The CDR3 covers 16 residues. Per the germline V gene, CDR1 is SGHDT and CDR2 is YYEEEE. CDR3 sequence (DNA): TGTGCCAGCAGCCACATAGGGGGGCCGACCTCCTACGAGCAGTACTTC. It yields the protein CASSHIGGPTSYEQYF.

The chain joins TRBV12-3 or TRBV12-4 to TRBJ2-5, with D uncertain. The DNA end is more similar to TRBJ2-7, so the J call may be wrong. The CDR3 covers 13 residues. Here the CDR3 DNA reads TGTGCCAGCAGTTTAGGGAGACACTACGAGCAGTACTTC. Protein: CASSLGRHYEQYF.

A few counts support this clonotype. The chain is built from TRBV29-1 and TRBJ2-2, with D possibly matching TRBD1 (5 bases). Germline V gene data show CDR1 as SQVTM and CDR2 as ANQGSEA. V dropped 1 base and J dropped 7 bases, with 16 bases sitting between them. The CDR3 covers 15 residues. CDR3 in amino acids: CSVEGYRGSSGELFF. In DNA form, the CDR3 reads TGCAGCGTTGAAGGGTATAGGGGAAGTAGCGGGGAGCTGTTTTTT.

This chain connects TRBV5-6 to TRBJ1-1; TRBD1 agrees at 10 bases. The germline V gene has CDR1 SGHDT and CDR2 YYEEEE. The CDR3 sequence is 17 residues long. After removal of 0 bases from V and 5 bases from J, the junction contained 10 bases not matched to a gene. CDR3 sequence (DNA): TGTGCCAGCAGCTTGGCCCCCTGGACAGGGGGGAAAACTGAAGCTTTCTTT. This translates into CASSLAPWTGGKTEAFF.

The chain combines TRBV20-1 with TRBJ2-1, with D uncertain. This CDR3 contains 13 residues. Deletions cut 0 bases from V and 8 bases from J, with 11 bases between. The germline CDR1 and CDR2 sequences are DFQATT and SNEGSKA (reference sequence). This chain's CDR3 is CSARDSGVYEQFF. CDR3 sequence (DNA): TGCAGTGCTAGAGATTCGGGTGTCTATGAGCAGTTCTTC.

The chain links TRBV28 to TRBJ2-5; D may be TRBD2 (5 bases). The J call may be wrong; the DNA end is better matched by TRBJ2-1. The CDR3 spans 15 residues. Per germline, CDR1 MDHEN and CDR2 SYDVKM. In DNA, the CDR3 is TGTGCCAGCAGTTTCAGAGGGCCTCAACGTGGGGAGCAGTTCTTC. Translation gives CASSFRGPQRGEQFF.

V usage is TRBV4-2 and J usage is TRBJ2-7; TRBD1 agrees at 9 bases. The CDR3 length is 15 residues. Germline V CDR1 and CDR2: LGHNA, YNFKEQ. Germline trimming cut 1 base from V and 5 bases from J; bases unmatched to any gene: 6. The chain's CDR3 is CASSQVARDRDEQYF. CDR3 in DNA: TGTGCCAGCAGCCAAGTGGCCAGGGACAGGGACGAGCAGTACTTC.

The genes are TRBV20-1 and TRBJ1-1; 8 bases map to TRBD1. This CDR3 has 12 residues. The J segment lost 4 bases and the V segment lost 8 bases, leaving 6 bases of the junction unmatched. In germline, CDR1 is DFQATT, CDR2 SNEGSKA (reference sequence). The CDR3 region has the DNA TGCAGTAAGAGGACAGGGAGCACTGAAGCTTTCTTT. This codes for CSKRTGSTEAFF.

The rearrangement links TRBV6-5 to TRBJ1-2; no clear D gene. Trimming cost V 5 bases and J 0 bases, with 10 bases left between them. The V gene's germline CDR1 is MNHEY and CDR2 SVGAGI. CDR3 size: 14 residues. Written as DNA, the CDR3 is TGTGCCAGCAGTACTAACAGTGCTAACTATGGCTACACCTTC. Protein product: CASSTNSANYGYTF.

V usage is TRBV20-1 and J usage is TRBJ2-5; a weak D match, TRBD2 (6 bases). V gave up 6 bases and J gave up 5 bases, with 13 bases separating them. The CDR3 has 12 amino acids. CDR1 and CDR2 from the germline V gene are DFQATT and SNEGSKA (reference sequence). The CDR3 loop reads CSAQRVGETQYF. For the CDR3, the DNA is TGCAGTGCCCAGCGGGTGGGGGAGACCCAGTACTTC.

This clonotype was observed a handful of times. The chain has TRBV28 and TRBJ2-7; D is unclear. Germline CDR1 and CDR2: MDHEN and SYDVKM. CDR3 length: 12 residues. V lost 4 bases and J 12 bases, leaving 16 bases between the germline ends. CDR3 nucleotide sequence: TGTGCCAGCAGTTCCCTATCGGCTGTGCGGTACTTC. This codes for CASSSLSAVRYF.

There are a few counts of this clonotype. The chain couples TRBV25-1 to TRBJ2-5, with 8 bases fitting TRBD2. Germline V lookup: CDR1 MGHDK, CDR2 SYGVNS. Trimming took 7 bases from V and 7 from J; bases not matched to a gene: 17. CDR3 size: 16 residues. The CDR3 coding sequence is TGTGCCAGCATAGGGGAACGGGAGGGCCGGGTAGGGACCCAGTACTTC. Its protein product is CASIGEREGRVGTQYF.

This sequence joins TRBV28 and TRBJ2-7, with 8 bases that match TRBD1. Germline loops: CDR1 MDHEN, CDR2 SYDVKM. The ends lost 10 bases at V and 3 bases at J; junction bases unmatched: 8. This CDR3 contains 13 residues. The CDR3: CATSGDRNYEQYF. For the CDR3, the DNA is TGTGCCACCTCGGGGGACAGGAACTACGAGCAGTACTTC.